This T cell receptor beta chain was obtained from a study of blood T cell repertoires in COVID-19. Cohort 3 recovery required two negative PCRs, clearance, or symptom resolution. Clones were read by immunoSEQ multiplex PCR, and TCRdb kept only the in-frame ones, dropping some. This repertoire shows a few hundred thousand clones, roughly 90% found once; its top ten account for 1.8%. Germline-derived CDR1 and CDR2 are LNHNV and YYDKDF (reference sequence). V shed 6 bases and J shed 0 bases, with 15 bases lying between them. The length of the CDR3 is 15 residues. Sample: PBMCs or T cells enriched from blood (not recorded which). The sequence came from a woman aged 40 to 49 who had recovered from COVID-19. The chain carries TRBV15 and TRBJ2-7; the D is unclear. CDR3 DNA: TGTGCCACCAGTGGGTCCGGGTCTAGCTCCTACGAGCAGTACTTC. As protein: CATSGSGSSSYEQYF. The full variable domain, completed using reference TRBV15 and TRBJ2-7, is DAMVIQNPRYQVTQFGKPVTLSCSQTLNHNVMYWYQQKSSQAPKLLFHYYDKDFNNEADTPDNFQSRRPNTSFCFLDIRSPGLGDTAMYLCATSGSGSSSYEQYFGPGTRLTVT.